Below are 21 T cell receptor beta chains sequenced from a single sample in a study of T cells after yellow fever vaccination. MiXCR, applied by TCRdb to the 5' RACE reads, yields one record per CDR3 protein. Among around 350,000 distinct CDR3 sequences listed, 6% to 8% were seen once. Sequenced here: PBMCs, sampled 5 days after the yellow fever booster vaccination. These receptors came from a man under 40 who received the YFV17D yellow fever vaccine.

This clonotype showed up many times. This chain links TRBV12-3 or TRBV12-4 with TRBJ2-1; D is tentatively TRBD1 or TRBD2 (5 bases each). The CDR3 runs 15 residues. V lost 4 bases and J 0 bases, leaving 10 bases between the germline ends. The CDR3 loop is CASSYGASSYNEQFF. CDR3 sequence (DNA): TGTGCCAGCAGTTACGGGGCAAGCTCCTACAATGAGCAGTTCTTC.

V is TRBV6-2 or TRBV6-3 and J is TRBJ2-7; 8 bases align to TRBD2. The trim removed 4 bases at V and 6 bases at J, leaving 17 bases unmatched. This CDR3 spans 17 amino acids. Germline CDR1 MNHEY, CDR2 SVGEGT. The CDR3 loop is CASSSTVREVPSREQYF. CDR3 DNA: TGTGCCAGCAGTTCCACCGTGCGGGAGGTCCCTTCTCGCGAGCAGTACTTC.

This clonotype was seen ten or more times. The J gene is TRBJ1-1, the V gene TRBV7-2; D is perhaps TRBD1 (5 bases). Germline V CDR1 and CDR2: SGHTA, FQGNSA. V lost 6 bases, J lost 4 bases, and 18 bases lay in between. This CDR3 is built from 15 residues. The CDR3 nucleotides are TGTGCCAGCAGTTTGACCAAGGGGAAGTTCACTGAAGCTTTCTTT. It translates to CASSLTKGKFTEAFF.

The sample holds a few counts of this clonotype. The chain carries TRBV20-1 and TRBJ2-5, with TRBD2 matching over 9 bases. There are 15 residues in the CDR3. V gave up 1 base and J gave up 4 bases; unmatched junction bases: 7. The germline V gene encodes CDR1 DFQATT and CDR2 SNEGSKA (reference sequence). CDR3 in DNA: TGCAGTGCTAGAGGGAGTAGCGGGAGCCCAGAGACCCAGTACTTC. The encoded protein is CSARGSSGSPETQYF.

The CDR3 nucleotides read TGCAGTGCTAGGCCGTTGGGACTAGCGGGAGAGGAGGCCAAAAACATTCAGTACTTC. Its translation: CSARPLGLAGEEAKNIQYF. The gene calls are TRBV20-1 and TRBJ2-4, with 14 bases that match TRBD2. The germline gives CDR1 DFQATT, CDR2 SNEGSKA (reference sequence). With 3 bases clipped from V and 1 base from J, the junction kept 11 bases outside the gene matches. The CDR3 has 19 residues.

This clonotype was picked up many times. The chain is built from TRBV15 and TRBJ2-3, with D hard to call. CDR3 length: 19 amino acids. The germline V and J ends were trimmed by 4 bases and 1 base, with 24 bases remaining between them. Germline V lookup: CDR1 LNHNV, CDR2 YYDKDF (reference sequence). Written as DNA, the CDR3 is TGTGCCACCAGCACAAGACGGACCGGGTCTACGTACGGCACAGATACGCAGTATTTT. Protein sequence: CATSTRRTGSTYGTDTQYF.

V gene TRBV9 combines with J gene TRBJ2-3; perhaps TRBD1 as D (5 bases). The CDR3 extends over 17 amino acids. V was clipped by 3 bases and J by 1 base, with 18 bases between them. Looked up from germline, CDR1 is SGDLS and CDR2 is YYNGEE. The CDR3 sequence is CASSGGVSRGRTDTQYF. CDR3 nucleotide sequence: TGTGCCAGCAGCGGCGGCGTCTCAAGGGGTCGCACAGATACGCAGTATTTT.

This clonotype was seen a handful of times. V gene TRBV28 combines with J gene TRBJ2-7; 9 bases map to TRBD2. The germline V gene has CDR1 MDHEN and CDR2 SYDVKM. Trimming at V came to 6 bases and at J to 0 bases, leaving 9 bases not matched to a gene. The CDR3 runs 16 residues. CDR3 coding DNA: TGTGCCAGCAGGGGACTAGCAGCGAGCAGCTCCTACGAGCAGTACTTC. Amino acids: CASRGLAASSSYEQYF.

This clonotype came up many times. This rearrangement joins TRBV12-3 or TRBV12-4 to TRBJ2-7; possibly TRBD2 for D (5 bases). V shed 7 bases and J shed 2 bases, with 12 bases lying between them. CDR3 length: 13 amino acids. In nucleotides, the CDR3 is TGTGCCAGCAAGGGAGCGGAGCCCTACGAGCAGTACTTC. It yields the protein CASKGAEPYEQYF.

This clonotype has a handful of counts. The chain recombines TRBV19 with TRBJ2-5; weak D call: TRBD2 (5 bases). This CDR3 has 13 amino acids. V was shortened by 1 base and J by 9 bases, with 12 bases between the two germline ends. Germline CDR1 reads LNHDA; CDR2 reads SQIVND (reference sequence). The CDR3 bases are TGTGCCAGTAGTATAGTCTCGGAGGCGTCCCAGTACTTC. Amino acid sequence: CASSIVSEASQYF.

The J gene is TRBJ2-3, the V gene TRBV20-1; 12 bases are shared with TRBD2. Trimming removed 4 bases from V and 3 bases from J; junction bases left unmatched: 8. Germline V gene data show CDR1 as DFQATT and CDR2 as SNEGSKA (reference sequence). There are 16 residues in the CDR3. CDR3 nucleotides: TGCAGTGCTACCCCGACAGGACTAGCGGGGACAGATACGCAGTATTTT. Translated: CSATPTGLAGTDTQYF.

In its sample, this clonotype was seen a few times. V and J are TRBV5-4 and TRBJ2-2, with D tentatively TRBD2 (7 bases). The CDR3 runs to 16 residues. Germline values: CDR1 SGHNT, CDR2 YYREEE (reference sequence). V shed 0 bases and J shed 3 bases, with 12 bases lying between them. For the CDR3, the DNA is TGTGCCAGCAGCTTGGCGGGGGGCATGTACACCGGGGAGCTGTTTTTT. Amino acid sequence: CASSLAGGMYTGELFF.

This clonotype showed up just a few times. The chain links TRBV18 to TRBJ2-3, with D perhaps given as TRBD1 or TRBD2 (6 bases each). The germline CDR1 and CDR2 sequences are KGHSH and LQKENI. This CDR3 comprises 15 residues. V shed 2 bases and J shed 2 bases, with 11 bases lying between them. The CDR3 protein is CASSPGGGFTDTQYF. As DNA, the CDR3 is TGTGCCAGCTCACCAGGAGGGGGGTTCACAGATACGCAGTATTTT.

This clonotype was counted only a few times. The chain recombines TRBV6-5 with TRBJ2-7; D ambiguous. In germline, CDR1 is MNHEY, CDR2 SVGAGI. The CDR3 loop spans 11 amino acids. The germline V and J ends were trimmed by 7 bases and 9 bases, with 13 bases remaining between them. CDR3 protein: CASTAENRQYF. CDR3 in DNA: TGTGCCAGCACCGCGGAGAATAGGCAGTACTTC.

There are a few counts of this clonotype. This chain joins TRBV20-1 and TRBJ2-3; D gene uncertain. CDR3 length equals 11 residues. CDR1 and CDR2 (germline): DFQATT, SNEGSKA (reference sequence). Trimming shortened V by 3 bases and J by 6 bases, and 7 bases separated the two germline ends. CDR3 sequence (DNA): TGCAGTGCTAGGGCTGCTGATACGCAGTATTTT. Translated, it gives CSARAADTQYF.

This clonotype has a handful of counts. The chain employs TRBV6-1 and TRBJ2-1; 10 nucleotides agree with TRBD2. The V gene end was trimmed by 5 bases and the J gene end by 4 bases; junction bases not matched to a gene: 11. Germline CDR1 reads MNHNS; CDR2 reads SASEGT. This CDR3 spans 17 amino acids. CDR3 DNA: TGTGCCAGCAGTCCGTCTCCGGGACTAGCGTTTTACAATGAGCAGTTCTTC. This gives the protein CASSPSPGLAFYNEQFF.

This clonotype has only a few counts. The chain links TRBV5-4 to TRBJ2-3; 8 nucleotides match TRBD2. The CDR3 totals 14 residues. Trimming took 4 bases from V and 3 from J; bases not matched to a gene: 4. Germline CDR1 is SGHNT and CDR2 is YYREEE (reference sequence). The CDR3 nucleotides read TGTGCCAGCAGCCCCGGGAGGGTGACAGATACGCAGTATTTT. Translated, it gives CASSPGRVTDTQYF.

The chain recombines TRBV3-1 with TRBJ2-3; D is ambiguous. The ends were cut back, 6 bases at V and 3 bases at J, with 7 bases in the middle. This CDR3 spans 12 amino acids. From germline, CDR1 is LGHDT and CDR2 YNNKEL (reference sequence). The chain's CDR3 is CASRSGTDTQYF. DNA of the CDR3: TGTGCCAGCAGATCCGGAACAGATACGCAGTATTTT.

The sample holds many counts of this clonotype. The gene calls are TRBV3-1 and TRBJ1-6; tentatively, D is TRBD1 (5 bases). Trimming pared 8 bases from V and 2 bases from J, leaving 10 bases between. CDR1 LGHDT and CDR2 YNNKEL come from the germline V gene (reference sequence). The CDR3 consists of 14 residues. The CDR3 is CASRDLAYNSPLHF. DNA of the CDR3: TGTGCCAGCCGGGACTTAGCCTATAATTCACCCCTCCACTTT.

The chain has TRBV4-3 and TRBJ1-2; no firm D call. Looked up from germline, CDR1 is LGHNA and CDR2 is YSLEER. Trimming pared 0 bases from V and 0 bases from J, leaving 11 bases between. There are 16 residues in the CDR3. The CDR3 sequence is CASSQELYRSNYGYTF. The DNA of the CDR3 is TGCGCCAGCAGCCAAGAGTTGTACCGCTCTAACTATGGCTACACCTTC.

The rearrangement links TRBV11-2 to TRBJ2-1; possible D gene TRBD2, 6 bases. The CDR3 spans 14 residues. The V gene's germline CDR1 is SGHAT and CDR2 FQNNGV. V lost 0 bases and J 9 bases, leaving 12 bases between the germline ends. The CDR3 loop reads CASSLDLRGTEQFF. The DNA of the CDR3 is TGTGCCAGCAGCTTAGATCTGCGGGGAACTGAGCAGTTCTTC.